This record looks at one T cell receptor beta chain sequence and its context. The target antigen is unknown. The data originate from a study of neoadjuvant nivolumab and ipilimumab in lung cancer. Findings and limits, study-wide: Pretherapy blood TCR richness correlated positively with resected tumor richness.

Data came from immunoSEQ multiplex PCR; TCRdb stores just in-frame clones and leaves some out. The sample carries more than 40,000 clones, about 89% recorded once. Sample: blood, taken before neoadjuvant nivolumab, alone or with ipilimumab. This receptor was taken from an adult with non-small cell lung cancer. Some clones in this sample may be carry-over from other donors' samples.

In nucleotides, the CDR3 is TGTGCCAGCAGCTTAGGATACAGGGAAGAGACCCAGTACTTC. Translated, it gives CASSLGYREETQYF. This chain joins TRBV11-2 and TRBJ2-5; D may be TRBD1 (6 bases). The germline V and J ends were trimmed by 1 base and 3 bases, with 9 bases remaining between them. This CDR3 contains 14 residues. CDR1 and CDR2 from the germline V gene are SGHAT and FQNNGV.